The source of this T cell receptor beta chain is a study of blood T cell repertoires in COVID-19. Turning to the study itself: Some COVID-19 samples were acute and others convalescent; all came from the United States, Italy and Spain. T cells, B-cell-depleted T cells, or PBMCs supplied cDNA or gDNA.

The CDR3 length is 12 residues. CDR1 is GTSNPN and CDR2 is SVGIG in the germline V gene (reference sequence). V lost 6 bases and J lost 0, with 7 bases in between. In the original workflow: The authors estimated nucleated cell counts from reference gene primer amplification. Sequencing used immunoSEQ multiplex PCR; TCRdb keeps in-frame clones, though not all of them. That table furnishes V, J and clone size, whereas the DNA furnished D and trimming. The sample contains 200,000 to 250,000 clones, more than 75% of which appear only once. Sequencing was done on a sample of peripheral blood. This rearrangement joins TRBV30 to TRBJ2-3, with D perhaps TRBD1 (5 bases). The receptor's source is a middle-aged man who had recovered from COVID-19. The CDR3 DNA sequence: TGTGCCTGTAAGGGGAGCACAGATACGCAGTATTTT. This gives the protein CACKGSTDTQYF. Full variable domain (missing parts from reference TRBV30 and TRBJ2-3): SQTIHQWPATLVQPVGSPLSLECTVEGTSNPNLYWYRQAAGRGLQLLFYSVGIGQISSEVPQNLSASRPQDRQFILSSKKLLLSDSGFYLCACKGSTDTQYFGPGTRLTVL.